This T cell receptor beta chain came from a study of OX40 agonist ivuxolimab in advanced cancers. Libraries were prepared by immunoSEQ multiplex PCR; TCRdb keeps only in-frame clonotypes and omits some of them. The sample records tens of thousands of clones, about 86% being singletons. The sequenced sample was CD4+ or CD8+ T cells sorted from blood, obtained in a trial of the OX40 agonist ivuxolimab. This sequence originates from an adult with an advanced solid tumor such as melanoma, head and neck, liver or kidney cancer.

Written as DNA, the CDR3 is TGTGCCAGTAATAAAGCGGGAGCCTGGGGGACCCAGTACTTC. This encodes CASNKAGAWGTQYF. The chain has TRBV19 and TRBJ2-5, with TRBD2 matching 8 bases. CDR1 is LNHDA, CDR2 SQIVND, per germline (reference sequence). This CDR3 contains 14 residues. Unmatched junction bases numbered 11, after V lost 7 bases and J lost 7 bases.